This is a list of T cell receptor beta chains from one sample in a study of blood T cells in healthy people across ages. TCRdb reprocessed the 5' RACE reads via MiXCR and lists one record per CDR3 protein. This sample has about 1.8 million distinct CDR3 sequences, with roughly 49% found just once. The sequencing sample was made of blood. These receptors all stem from a woman aged 40-49 years in good health. Each CDR3 is given with its conserved first and last residue. Each record gives: V gene, J gene, D gene, clone size, CDR3 protein, CDR3 DNA. The D gene is left open where the match is weak. The listing skips clone size in some rows; elsewhere it reads once, few, many or a size class.

TRBV20-1	TRBJ2-5	NA	NA	CRANRDPETQYF	TGCAGGGCGAACCGGGACCCGGAGACCCAGTACTTC
TRBV29-1	TRBJ2-3	TRBD2	NA	CSDRGGWTDTQYF	TGCAGCGACCGGGGGGGCTGGACAGATACGCAGTATTTT
TRBV7-9	TRBJ2-3	NA	NA	CASSEVGVQDTDTQYF	TGTGCCAGCAGCGAGGTCGGCGTACAGGACACAGATACGCAGTATTTT
TRBV3-1	TRBJ1-2	TRBD1	NA	CASSLGTGLNYGYTF	TGTGCCAGCAGCCTCGGGACAGGGCTGAACTATGGCTACACCTTC
TRBV3-1	TRBJ1-2	TRBD1	once	CASSQGDSGYTF	TGTGCCAGCAGCCAAGGGGACAGTGGCTACACCTTC
TRBV4-1	TRBJ1-4	TRBD1	many	CASSQDWDDRVDEKLFF	TGCGCCAGCAGCCAAGATTGGGATGACAGGGTGGATGAAAAACTGTTTTTT
TRBV20-1	TRBJ1-5	NA	NA	CSARDTASNQPQHF	TGCAGTGCTAGGGACACAGCCAGCAATCAGCCCCAGCATTTT
TRBV6-5	TRBJ2-5	NA	many	CASSYEETQYF	TGTGCCAGCAGTTACGAAGAGACCCAGTACTTC
TRBV5-1	TRBJ2-3	NA	few	CASSLGVDSWEATQYF	TGCGCCAGCAGCTTGGGGGTTGATAGCTGGGAGGCTACGCAGTATTTT
TRBV2	TRBJ2-5	TRBD2	NA	CASTSERGGQETQYF	TGTGCCAGCACGTCCGAGCGGGGGGGCCAGGAGACCCAGTACTTC
TRBV6-5	TRBJ1-1	NA	NA	CASSYWRGDTEAFF	TGTGCCAGCAGTTACTGGCGGGGGGACACTGAAGCTTTCTTT
TRBV12-3/TRBV12-4	TRBJ1-5	NA	NA	CASSSLGRNQPQHF	TGTGCCAGCAGTTCCCTGGGCAGGAATCAGCCCCAGCATTTT
TRBV6-5	TRBJ1-6	TRBD1	NA	CASSYTGTGNSPLHF	TGTGCCAGCAGTTACACCGGGACAGGGAATTCACCCCTCCACTTT
TRBV5-1	TRBJ2-7	TRBD1	NA	CASSLESRTGSYEQYF	TGCGCCAGCAGCTTGGAATCCCGGACAGGGTCCTACGAGCAGTACTTC
TRBV29-1	TRBJ1-2	TRBD1	NA	CSVMQGATLPRYTF	TGCAGCGTTATGCAGGGGGCGACACTTCCTCGCTACACCTTC
TRBV4-3	TRBJ2-3	TRBD2	NA	CASSQDPSSGGWSDTQYF	TGCGCCAGCAGCCAAGATCCATCTAGCGGGGGGTGGTCAGATACGCAGTATTTT
TRBV7-2	TRBJ2-5	TRBD1	NA	CASSSGQLSVETQYF	TGTGCCAGCAGCTCGGGACAGTTAAGCGTTGAGACCCAGTACTTC
TRBV12-3/TRBV12-4	TRBJ2-7	NA	NA	CVSSLSQTSYEQYF	TGTGTCAGCAGTTTAAGTCAGACCTCCTACGAGCAGTACTTC
TRBV6-5	TRBJ2-7	TRBD2	few	CASGLAGYEQYF	TGTGCCAGCGGACTAGCGGGCTACGAGCAGTACTTC
TRBV9	TRBJ1-1	NA	NA	CASSSVPLTGTTNKAFF	TGTGCCAGCAGCTCCGTTCCTCTTACCGGGACAACAAATAAAGCTTTCTTT
TRBV29-1	TRBJ2-5	NA	many	CSVGVRFQETQYF	TGCAGCGTTGGAGTACGATTCCAAGAGACCCAGTACTTC
TRBV25-1	TRBJ1-2	NA	NA	CASRRGAHGYTF	TGTGCCAGCAGAAGGGGGGCGCATGGCTACACCTTC
TRBV20-1	TRBJ2-3	TRBD2	NA	CSAPQRRGGDTQYF	TGCAGTGCTCCCCAGCGGCGGGGGGGGGATACGCAGTATTTT
TRBV27	TRBJ2-7	TRBD2	few	CASSSLLGGAYEQYF	TGTGCCAGCAGTTCCCTTTTGGGGGGGGCCTACGAGCAGTACTTC
TRBV5-1	TRBJ1-2	NA	NA	CASSLVQNNYGYTF	TGCGCCAGCAGCTTGGTACAGAATAACTATGGCTACACCTTC
TRBV28	TRBJ1-2	TRBD1	NA	CASSSWDREGVYGYTF	TGTGCCAGCAGTTCGTGGGACAGGGAAGGTGTCTATGGCTACACCTTC
TRBV29-1	TRBJ2-3	TRBD1	many	CSVEGQGVFTQYF	TGCAGCGTTGAAGGACAGGGCGTGTTTACGCAGTATTTT
TRBV4-2	TRBJ1-2	NA	NA	CASSLYFDSYYTF	TGTGCCAGCAGCCTTTACTTTGACAGTTACTACACCTTC
TRBV3-1	TRBJ1-2	NA	NA	CVSSPSGEGYTF	TGTGTCAGCAGCCCCTCCGGGGAAGGCTACACCTTC
TRBV7-6	TRBJ2-6	NA	few	CASSLGPGSSGANVLTF	TGTGCCAGCAGCTTAGGGCCAGGGTCCTCTGGGGCCAACGTCCTGACTTTC
TRBV20-1	TRBJ2-5	NA	NA	CSASRWVGTQYF	TGCAGTGCTAGTCGCTGGGTAGGGACCCAGTACTTC
TRBV6-7	TRBJ2-7	NA	NA	CASSYSSGQDYEQYF	TGTGCCAGCAGTTACTCATCGGGGCAAGACTACGAGCAGTACTTC
TRBV6-6	TRBJ2-7	TRBD1	few	CASRLTGGNYEQYF	TGTGCCAGCAGGCTGACAGGGGGGAACTACGAGCAGTACTTC
TRBV12-3/TRBV12-4	TRBJ2-3	TRBD2	NA	CASLGGMGSGGGDTQYF	TGTGCCAGCCTCGGGGGGATGGGTAGCGGGGGCGGGGATACGCAGTATTTT
TRBV21-1	TRBJ1-5	NA	once	CASSKDRKGSGQPQHF	TGTGCCAGCAGCAAAGACCGTAAGGGTTCGGGTCAGCCCCAGCATTTT
TRBV21-1	TRBJ1-5	NA	once	CASSNSGDHSNQPQHF	TGTGCCAGCAGCAATTCAGGCGATCATAGCAATCAGCCCCAGCATTTT